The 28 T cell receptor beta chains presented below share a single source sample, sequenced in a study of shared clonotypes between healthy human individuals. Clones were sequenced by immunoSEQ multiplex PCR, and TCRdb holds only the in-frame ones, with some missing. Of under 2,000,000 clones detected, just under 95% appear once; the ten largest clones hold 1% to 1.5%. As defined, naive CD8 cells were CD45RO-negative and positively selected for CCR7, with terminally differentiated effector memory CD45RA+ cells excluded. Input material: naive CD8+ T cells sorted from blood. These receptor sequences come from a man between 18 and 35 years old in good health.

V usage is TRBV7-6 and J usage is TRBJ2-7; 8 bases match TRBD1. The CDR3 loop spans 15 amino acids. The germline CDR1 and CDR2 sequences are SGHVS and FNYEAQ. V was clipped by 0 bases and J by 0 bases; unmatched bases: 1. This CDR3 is CASSLATGASYEQYF. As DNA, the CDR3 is TGTGCCAGCAGCTTAGCGACAGGGGCCTCCTACGAGCAGTACTTC.

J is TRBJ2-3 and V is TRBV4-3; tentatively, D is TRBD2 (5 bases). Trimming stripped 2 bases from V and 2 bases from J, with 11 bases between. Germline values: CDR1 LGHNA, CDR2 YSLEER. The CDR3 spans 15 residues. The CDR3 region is CASSQTTGVTDTQYF. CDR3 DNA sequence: TGCGCCAGCAGCCAAACGACCGGGGTCACAGATACGCAGTATTTT.

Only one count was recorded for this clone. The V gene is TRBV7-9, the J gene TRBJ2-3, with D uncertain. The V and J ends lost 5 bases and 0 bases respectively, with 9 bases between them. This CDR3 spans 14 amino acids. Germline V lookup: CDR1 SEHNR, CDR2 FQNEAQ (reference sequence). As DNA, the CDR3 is TGTGCCAGCAGCGTAGGTGCTAGCACAGATACGCAGTATTTT. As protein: CASSVGASTDTQYF.

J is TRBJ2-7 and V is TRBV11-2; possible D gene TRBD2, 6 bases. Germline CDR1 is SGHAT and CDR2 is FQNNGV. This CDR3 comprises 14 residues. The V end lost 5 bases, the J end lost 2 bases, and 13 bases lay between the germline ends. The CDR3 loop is CASSTGTAPYEQYF. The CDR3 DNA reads TGTGCCAGCAGCACCGGGACTGCGCCCTACGAGCAGTACTTC.

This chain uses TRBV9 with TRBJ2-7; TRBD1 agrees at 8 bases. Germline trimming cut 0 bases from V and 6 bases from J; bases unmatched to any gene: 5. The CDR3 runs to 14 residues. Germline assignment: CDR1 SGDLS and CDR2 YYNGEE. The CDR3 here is CASSVGPQGAEQYF. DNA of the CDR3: TGTGCCAGCAGCGTAGGTCCCCAGGGGGCCGAGCAGTACTTC.

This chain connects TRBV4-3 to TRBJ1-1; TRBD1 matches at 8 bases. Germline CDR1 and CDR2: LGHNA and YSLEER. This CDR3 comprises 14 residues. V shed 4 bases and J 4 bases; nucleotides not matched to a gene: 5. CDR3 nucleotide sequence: TGCGCCAGCAGCCCCGTTACAGGGGGCACTGAAGCTTTCTTT. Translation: CASSPVTGGTEAFF.

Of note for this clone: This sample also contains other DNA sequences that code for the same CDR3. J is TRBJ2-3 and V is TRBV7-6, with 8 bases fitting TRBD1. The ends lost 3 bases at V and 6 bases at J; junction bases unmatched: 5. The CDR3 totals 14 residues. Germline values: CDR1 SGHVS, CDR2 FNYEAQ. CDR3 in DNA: TGTGCCAGCAGCTTGGCAGGGGGCATCGATACGCAGTATTTT. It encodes CASSLAGGIDTQYF.

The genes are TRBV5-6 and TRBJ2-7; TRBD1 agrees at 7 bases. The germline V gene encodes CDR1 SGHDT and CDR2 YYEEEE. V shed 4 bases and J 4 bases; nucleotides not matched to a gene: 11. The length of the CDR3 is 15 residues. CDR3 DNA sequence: TGTGCCAGCAGCCCACAACTTGGGACAGTTTACGAGCAGTACTTC. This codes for CASSPQLGTVYEQYF.

The CDR3 nucleotides are TGTGCCATCAGTGAATCTGAGCGGGAGGGCCATCTGACCGGGGAGCTGTTTTTT. Amino acid sequence: CAISESEREGHLTGELFF. The V and J genes are TRBV10-3 and TRBJ2-2, with 10 bases that match TRBD2. CDR1 is ENHRY, CDR2 SYGVKD, per germline. This CDR3 spans 18 amino acids. V trimming: 3 bases; J trimming: 5 bases; junction bases outside the gene matches: 12.

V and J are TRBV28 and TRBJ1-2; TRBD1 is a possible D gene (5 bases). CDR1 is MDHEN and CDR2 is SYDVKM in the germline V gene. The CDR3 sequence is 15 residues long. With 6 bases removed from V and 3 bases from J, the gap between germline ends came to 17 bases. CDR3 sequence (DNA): TGTGCCAGCAGCCTGATGACAGAGGGCTACTATGGCTACACCTTC. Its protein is CASSLMTEGYYGYTF.

The CDR3 reads CASTSDVDEQFF. CDR3 DNA: TGTGCCAGCACCTCGGACGTGGATGAGCAGTTCTTC. The rearrangement joins TRBV7-9 to TRBJ2-1; D unresolved. With 7 bases removed from V and 8 bases from J, the gap between germline ends came to 12 bases. Germline assignment: CDR1 SEHNR and CDR2 FQNEAQ (reference sequence). CDR3 length: 12 residues.

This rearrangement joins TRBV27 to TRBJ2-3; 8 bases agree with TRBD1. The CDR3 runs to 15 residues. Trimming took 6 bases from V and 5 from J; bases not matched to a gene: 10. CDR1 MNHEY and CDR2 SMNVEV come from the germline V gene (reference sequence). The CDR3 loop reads CASSRDRTRGDTQYF. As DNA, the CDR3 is TGTGCCAGCAGCCGGGACAGGACCCGCGGAGATACGCAGTATTTT.

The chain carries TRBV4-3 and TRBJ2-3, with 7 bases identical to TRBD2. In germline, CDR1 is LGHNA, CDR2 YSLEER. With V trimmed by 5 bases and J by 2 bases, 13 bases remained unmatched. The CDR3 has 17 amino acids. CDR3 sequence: CASSSSSGLAATDTQYF. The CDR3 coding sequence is TGCGCCAGCAGCTCCAGTTCGGGGCTAGCGGCCACAGATACGCAGTATTTT.

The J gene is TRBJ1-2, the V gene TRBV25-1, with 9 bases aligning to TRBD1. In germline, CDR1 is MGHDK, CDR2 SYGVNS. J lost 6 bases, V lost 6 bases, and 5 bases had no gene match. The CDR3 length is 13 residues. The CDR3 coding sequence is TGTGCCAGCAGCCAGACAGGGGGGAATGGCTACACCTTC. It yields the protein CASSQTGGNGYTF.

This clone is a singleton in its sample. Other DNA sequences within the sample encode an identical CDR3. CDR3 loop: CASSLEADIYEQYF. As DNA, the CDR3 is TGCGCCAGCAGCTTGGAGGCGGATATTTACGAGCAGTACTTC. The chain carries TRBV5-1 and TRBJ2-7; D is unclear. Germline CDR1 reads SGHRS; CDR2 reads YFSETQ. The CDR3 covers 14 residues. Trimming stripped 0 bases from V and 4 bases from J, with 11 bases between.

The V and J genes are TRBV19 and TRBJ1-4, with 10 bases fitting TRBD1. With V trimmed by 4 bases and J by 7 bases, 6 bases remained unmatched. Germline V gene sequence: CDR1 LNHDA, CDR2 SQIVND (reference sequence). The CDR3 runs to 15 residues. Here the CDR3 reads CASSTWTGGVEKLFF. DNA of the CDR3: TGTGCCAGTAGTACTTGGACAGGGGGTGTTGAAAAACTGTTTTTT.

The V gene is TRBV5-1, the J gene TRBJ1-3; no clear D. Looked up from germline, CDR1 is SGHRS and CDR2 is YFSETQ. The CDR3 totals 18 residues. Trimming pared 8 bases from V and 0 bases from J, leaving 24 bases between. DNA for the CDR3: TGCGCCAGTCTGCCTTTCGTCGGAGGAGACCGCTCTGGAAACACCATATATTTT. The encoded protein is CASLPFVGGDRSGNTIYF.

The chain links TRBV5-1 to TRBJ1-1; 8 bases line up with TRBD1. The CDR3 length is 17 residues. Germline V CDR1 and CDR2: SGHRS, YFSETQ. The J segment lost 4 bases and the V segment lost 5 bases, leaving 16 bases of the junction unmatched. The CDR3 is CASRQLPDRGAGTEAFF. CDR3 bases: TGCGCCAGCAGGCAGTTGCCCGACAGGGGAGCGGGCACTGAAGCTTTCTTT. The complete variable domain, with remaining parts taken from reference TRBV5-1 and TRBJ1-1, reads KAGVTQTPRYLIKTRGQQVTLSCSPISGHRSVSWYQQTPGQGLQFLFEYFSETQRNKGNFPGRFSGRQFSNSRSEMNVSTLELGDSALYLCASRQLPDRGAGTEAFFGQGTRLTVV.

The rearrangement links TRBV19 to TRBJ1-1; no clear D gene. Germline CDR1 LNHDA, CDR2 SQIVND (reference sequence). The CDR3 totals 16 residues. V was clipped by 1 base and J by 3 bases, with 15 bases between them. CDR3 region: CASSIVDGLPDTEAFF. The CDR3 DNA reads TGTGCCAGTAGTATAGTTGACGGACTCCCCGACACTGAAGCTTTCTTT.

This CDR3 is CASSFRDGWDEQYF. As DNA, the CDR3 is TGTGCCAGCAGCTTCCGGGACGGGTGGGACGAGCAGTACTTC. The rearrangement links TRBV7-8 to TRBJ2-7; D is perhaps TRBD1 or TRBD2 (5 bases each). The V gene lost 3 bases and the J gene lost 5 bases, with 14 bases spanning the gap. Germline CDR1 and CDR2: SGHVS and FQNEAQ. The CDR3 has 14 residues.

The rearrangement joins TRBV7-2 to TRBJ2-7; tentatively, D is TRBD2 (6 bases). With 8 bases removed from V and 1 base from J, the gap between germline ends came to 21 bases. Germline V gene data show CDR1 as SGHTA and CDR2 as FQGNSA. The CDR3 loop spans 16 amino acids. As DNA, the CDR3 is TGTGCCAGCGGGTCCGTTGTCGGGAGTACGTCCTACGAGCAGTACTTC. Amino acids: CASGSVVGSTSYEQYF. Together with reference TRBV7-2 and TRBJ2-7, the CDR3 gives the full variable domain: GAGVSQSPSNKVTEKGKDVELRCDPISGHTALYWYRQSLGQGLEFLIYFQGNSAPDKSGLPSDRFSAERTGGSVSTLTIQRTQQEDSAVYLCASGSVVGSTSYEQYFGPGTRLTVT.

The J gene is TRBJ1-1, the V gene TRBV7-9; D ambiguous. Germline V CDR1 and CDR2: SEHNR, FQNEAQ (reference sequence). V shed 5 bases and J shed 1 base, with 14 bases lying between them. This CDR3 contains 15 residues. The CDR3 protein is CASSPHGVPNTEAFF. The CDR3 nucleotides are TGTGCCAGCAGCCCCCACGGGGTACCGAACACTGAAGCTTTCTTT. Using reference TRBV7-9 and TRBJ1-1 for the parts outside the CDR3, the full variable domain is DTGVSQNPRHKITKRGQNVTFRCDPISEHNRLYWYRQTLGQGPEFLTYFQNEAQLEKSRLLSDRFSAERPKGSFSTLEIQRTEQGDSAMYLCASSPHGVPNTEAFFGQGTRLTVV.

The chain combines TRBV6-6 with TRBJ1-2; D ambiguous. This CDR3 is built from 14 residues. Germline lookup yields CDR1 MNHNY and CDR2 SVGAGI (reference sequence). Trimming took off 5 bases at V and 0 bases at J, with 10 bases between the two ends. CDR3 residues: CASSPFKTNYGYTF. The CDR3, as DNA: TGTGCCAGCAGTCCCTTTAAGACTAACTATGGCTACACCTTC.

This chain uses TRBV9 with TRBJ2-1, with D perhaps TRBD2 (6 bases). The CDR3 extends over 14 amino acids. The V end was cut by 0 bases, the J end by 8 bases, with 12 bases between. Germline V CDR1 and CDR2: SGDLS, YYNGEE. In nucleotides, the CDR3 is TGTGCCAGCAGCGTAGTGGGAGGCACCGATGAGCAGTTCTTC. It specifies CASSVVGGTDEQFF.

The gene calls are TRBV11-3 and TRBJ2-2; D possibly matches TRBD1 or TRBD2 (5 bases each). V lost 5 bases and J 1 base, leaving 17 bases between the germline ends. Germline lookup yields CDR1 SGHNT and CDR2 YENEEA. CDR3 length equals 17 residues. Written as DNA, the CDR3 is TGTGCCAGCAGCCTACTTTCCGGGACCGAGAACACCGGGGAGCTGTTTTTT. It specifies CASSLLSGTENTGELFF.

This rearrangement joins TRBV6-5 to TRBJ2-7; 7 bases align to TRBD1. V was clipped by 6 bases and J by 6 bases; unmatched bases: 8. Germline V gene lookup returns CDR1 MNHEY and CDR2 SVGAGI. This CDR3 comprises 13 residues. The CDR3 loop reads CASSPGTVTEQYF. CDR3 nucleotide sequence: TGTGCCAGCAGCCCCGGGACAGTAACCGAGCAGTACTTC.

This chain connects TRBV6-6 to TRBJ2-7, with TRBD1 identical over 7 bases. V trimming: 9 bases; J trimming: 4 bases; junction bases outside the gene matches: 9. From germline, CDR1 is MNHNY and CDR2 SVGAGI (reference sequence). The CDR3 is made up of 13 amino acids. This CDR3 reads CASKETGWYEQYF. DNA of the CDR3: TGTGCCAGTAAAGAGACAGGGTGGTACGAGCAGTACTTC.

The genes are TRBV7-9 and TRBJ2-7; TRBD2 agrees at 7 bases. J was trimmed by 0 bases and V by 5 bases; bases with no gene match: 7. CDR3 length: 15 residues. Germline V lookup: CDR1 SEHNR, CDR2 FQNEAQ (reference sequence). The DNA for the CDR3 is TGTGCCAGCAGCCCGGCAGCGGGGCCCTCCTACGAGCAGTACTTC. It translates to CASSPAAGPSYEQYF.